The present T cell receptor (beta chain) was sequenced within a study of T cell changes during pregnancy in multiple sclerosis. Using immunoSEQ multiplex PCR, the repertoire was profiled, and TCRdb retains in-frame clones only, with some absent. The sample comprises 53,000 or so clones, roughly 92% of which are singletons, and just under 0.6% rests with the top ten. Losses at the gene ends were 3 bases for V and 2 bases for J; bases not matched to a gene: 1. The CDR3 has 15 amino acids. Per the germline V gene, CDR1 is KGHSH and CDR2 is LQKENI. The clonotype comes from a female donor with multiple sclerosis, enrolled in a pregnancy study. This specimen consisted of CD4+ T cells from peripheral blood mononuclear cells, obtained in the second trimester of pregnancy. This chain connects TRBV18 to TRBJ1-5; 10 bases are shared with TRBD1. Here the CDR3 DNA reads TGTGCCAGCTCACCGGACAGGGGGGGCAATCAGCCCCAGCATTTT. As protein: CASSPDRGGNQPQHF.